This entry lists 10 T cell receptor beta chains sequenced from one sample in a study of control samples from healthy donors and cancer patients. The data were produced by immunoSEQ multiplex PCR, yet TCRdb's version contains in-frame clones alone and is incomplete. The sample lists under 150,000 clones; around 86% were seen once. Input material: blood. The receptors derive from a man in his forties in good health.

Here the CDR3 DNA reads TGTGCCAGCAGTCAGGGTGAGGTGCAAGAGACCCAGTACTTC. Its protein product is CASSQGEVQETQYF. The chain combines TRBV2 with TRBJ2-5, with D maybe TRBD1 (5 bases). CDR3 length: 14 residues. V lost 5 bases and J 2 bases, leaving 12 bases between the germline ends. Per germline, CDR1 SNHLY and CDR2 FYNNEI.

The rearrangement links TRBV13 to TRBJ2-5; D is undetermined. Germline V CDR1 and CDR2: PRHDT, FYEKMQ (reference sequence). CDR3 length: 11 amino acids. Trimming removed 3 bases from V and 7 bases from J, with 6 bases in between. The CDR3 region is CASSFHGTQYF. CDR3 nucleotide sequence: TGTGCCAGCAGCTTTCACGGGACCCAGTACTTC.

This chain links TRBV29-1 with TRBJ2-1; D perhaps matches TRBD2 (6 bases). The germline CDR1 and CDR2 sequences are SQVTM and ANQGSEA. Trimming took off 3 bases at V and 1 base at J, with 22 bases between the two ends. This CDR3 is built from 18 residues. The CDR3 protein is CSVDRTGTFSSSYNEQFF. Here the CDR3 DNA reads TGCAGCGTTGACCGCACTGGGACTTTTTCTAGTTCCTACAATGAGCAGTTCTTC.

The genes are TRBV6-6 and TRBJ2-6, with 9 bases aligning to TRBD1. Germline lookup yields CDR1 MNHNY and CDR2 SVGAGI (reference sequence). The CDR3 runs to 15 residues. The CDR3 protein is CGAGTGRSGANVLTF. The CDR3 nucleotides read TGTGGTGCGGGGACAGGGCGCTCTGGGGCCAACGTCCTGACTTTC.

This clone has a handful of counts. This chain links TRBV7-2 with TRBJ1-2, with D perhaps matching TRBD1 (6 bases). This CDR3 comprises 16 residues. Germline CDR1 reads SGHTA; CDR2 reads FQGNSA. The V gene lost 2 bases and the J gene lost 0 bases, with 13 bases spanning the gap. As DNA, the CDR3 is TGTGCCAGCAGCTTAACAGGGTCTCGGGCTAACTATGGCTACACCTTC. This sequence encodes CASSLTGSRANYGYTF.

This clone was detected a few times. V usage is TRBV18 and J usage is TRBJ1-2, with 8 bases fitting TRBD1. CDR1 and CDR2 from the germline V gene are KGHSH and LQKENI. CDR3 size: 13 residues. Unmatched junction bases numbered 6, after V lost 5 bases and J lost 7 bases. The CDR3 DNA follows: TGTGCCAGCTCATCAGGACAGGGTGCTGGCTACACCTTC. Protein product: CASSSGQGAGYTF.

There are a few counts of this clone. This rearrangement joins TRBV30 to TRBJ2-7, with TRBD2 matching 7 bases. V shed 2 bases, J shed 4 bases, and the junction held 8 bases outside the gene matches. Germline CDR1 and CDR2: GTSNPN and SVGIG (reference sequence). The CDR3 runs to 14 residues. In nucleotides, the CDR3 is TGTGCCTGGAGTCCCGGGACTATGGTTTACGAGCAGTACTTC. It yields the protein CAWSPGTMVYEQYF.

This clone showed up just once. The gene calls are TRBV7-2 and TRBJ2-3, with 11 bases aligning to TRBD2. The germline V gene encodes CDR1 SGHTA and CDR2 FQGNSA. The ends lost 4 bases at V and 5 bases at J; junction bases unmatched: 8. There are 16 residues in the CDR3. As DNA, the CDR3 is TGTGCCAGCAGCTCGTTAGCGGGGGGGCGTCGAGATACGCAGTATTTT. Its protein is CASSSLAGGRRDTQYF.

This clone appeared a few times. The chain employs TRBV10-1 and TRBJ2-3; D is undetermined. CDR1 and CDR2 (germline): WNHNN, SYGVQD (reference sequence). The CDR3 length is 15 residues. The germline V and J ends were trimmed by 2 bases and 2 bases, with 11 bases remaining between them. CDR3 sequence: CASSELLPNTDTQYF. The CDR3, as DNA: TGCGCCAGCAGTGAGCTCCTACCCAACACAGATACGCAGTATTTT.

DNA of the CDR3: TGTGCCAGCAGTTACTCGGGGACTAATTACGAGCAGTACTTC. It encodes CASSYSGTNYEQYF. The J gene is TRBJ2-7, the V gene TRBV6-5, with 7 bases that match TRBD2. The CDR3 spans 14 residues. The germline CDR1 and CDR2 sequences are MNHEY and SVGAGI. V was clipped by 0 bases and J by 4 bases; unmatched bases: 3.